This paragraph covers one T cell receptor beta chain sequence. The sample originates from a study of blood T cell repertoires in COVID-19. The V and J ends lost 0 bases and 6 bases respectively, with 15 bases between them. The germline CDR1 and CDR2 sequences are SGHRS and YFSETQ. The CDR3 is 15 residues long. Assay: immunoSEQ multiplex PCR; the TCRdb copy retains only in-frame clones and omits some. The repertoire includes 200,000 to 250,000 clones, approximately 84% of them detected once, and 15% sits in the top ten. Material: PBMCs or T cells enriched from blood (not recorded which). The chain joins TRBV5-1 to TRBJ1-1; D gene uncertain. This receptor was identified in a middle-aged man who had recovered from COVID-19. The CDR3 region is CASSLAVFMGAEAFF. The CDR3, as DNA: TGCGCCAGCAGCTTGGCGGTTTTCATGGGCGCTGAAGCTTTCTTT. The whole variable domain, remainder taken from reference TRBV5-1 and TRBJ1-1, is KAGVTQTPRYLIKTRGQQVTLSCSPISGHRSVSWYQQTPGQGLQFLFEYFSETQRNKGNFPGRFSGRQFSNSRSEMNVSTLELGDSALYLCASSLAVFMGAEAFFGQGTRLTVV.